This entry lists 31 T cell receptor beta chains sequenced from one sample in a study of T cells in Graves' hyperthyroidism and ophthalmopathy. Amplification of TCR beta CDR3 regions was performed using RNA transcripts as template. A first-round RT-PCR of the TCR CDR3 used the HTBI primer set. MiXCR, applied by TCRdb to the multiplex PCR reads, yields one record per CDR3 protein. The profile shows about 360,000 distinct CDR3 sequences, around 14% of them singletons. The sample was blood. The receptor set was obtained from a woman between 18 and 30 years old with Graves' hyperthyroidism.

This clonotype was picked up many times. The V call is TRBV28, the J call TRBJ1-3, with D unclear. This CDR3 spans 16 amino acids. The germline CDR1 and CDR2 sequences are MDHEN and SYDVKM. Trimming removed 1 base at V and 2 bases at J, with 12 bases between. The CDR3 DNA reads as TGTGCCAGCAGTTTATTACCGGGAGTAGCTGGAAACACCATATATTTT. It translates to CASSLLPGVAGNTIYF.

The sample holds many counts of this clonotype. The chain employs TRBV7-8 and TRBJ1-5; D not resolved. CDR1 is SGHVS and CDR2 is FQNEAQ in the germline V gene. The CDR3 consists of 17 residues. The ends were cut back, 3 bases at V and 0 bases at J, with 15 bases in the middle. The CDR3 reads CASSFRSGISSNQPQHF. CDR3 nucleotides: TGTGCCAGCAGCTTCCGGTCCGGGATTAGTAGCAATCAGCCCCAGCATTTT.

This clonotype was counted at least ten times. The rearrangement links TRBV30 to TRBJ2-7, with D possibly TRBD2 on 5 matching bases. The CDR3 spans 14 residues. Germline CDR1 and CDR2: GTSNPN and SVGIG (reference sequence). V dropped 3 bases and J dropped 6 bases, with 18 bases sitting between them. In DNA, the CDR3 is TGTGCCTGGAGCCGGGGTAAGACATGGGGCGAGCAGTACTTC. Translated: CAWSRGKTWGEQYF.

This clonotype was counted at least ten times. The V call is TRBV27, the J call TRBJ1-5, with 9 bases that match TRBD1. Per the germline V gene, CDR1 is MNHEY and CDR2 is SMNVEV (reference sequence). J lost 9 bases, V lost 6 bases, and 6 bases had no gene match. The CDR3 extends over 13 amino acids. The DNA for the CDR3 is TGTGCCAGCAGGATCGACAGGGGGGCGCCCCAGCATTTT. Its translation: CASRIDRGAPQHF.

This clonotype was seen repeatedly, ten times or more. V is TRBV24-1 and J is TRBJ2-2; 7 nucleotides match TRBD2. Germline lookup yields CDR1 KGHDR and CDR2 SFDVKD. J was trimmed by 5 bases and V by 4 bases; bases with no gene match: 6. This CDR3 contains 15 residues. The CDR3 DNA follows: TGTGCCACCAGTGACGAACTACTAGCGACCGGGGAGCTGTTTTTT. Protein product: CATSDELLATGELFF.

This clonotype was seen repeatedly, ten times or more. The gene calls are TRBV28 and TRBJ2-1, with 14 bases matching TRBD2. The CDR3 is made up of 16 amino acids. Germline CDR1 reads MDHEN; CDR2 reads SYDVKM. V shed 4 bases, J shed 9 bases, and the junction held 8 bases outside the gene matches. The CDR3 nucleotides are TGTGCCAGCAGTTCACCCGGGACTAGCGGGAGAATTGAGCAGTTCTTC. It encodes CASSSPGTSGRIEQFF.

This clonotype was seen many times. CDR3 sequence (DNA): TGTGCCAGCTTGGGCCTCCTTAATGAAAAACTGTTTTTT. This sequence encodes CASLGLLNEKLFF. The V call is TRBV6-1, the J call TRBJ1-4; D remains ambiguous. CDR3 length: 13 residues. V was pared by 8 bases and J by 4 bases, with 11 bases between. Germline V lookup: CDR1 MNHNS, CDR2 SASEGT.

The table lists this clonotype with many counts. V and J are TRBV4-1 and TRBJ2-3; 10 bases line up with TRBD2. CDR3 length equals 18 residues. Germline-derived CDR1 and CDR2 are MGHRA and YSYEKL. The V and J ends lost 1 base and 7 bases, in that order; junction bases with no gene match: 14. CDR3 residues: CASSQGVFGAAGGNTQYF. DNA for the CDR3: TGCGCCAGCAGCCAAGGTGTATTCGGAGCAGCGGGGGGGAATACGCAGTATTTT.

This clonotype was recorded at least ten times. The V gene is TRBV12-3 or TRBV12-4, the J gene TRBJ1-4; D not certain. The CDR3 covers 14 residues. V gave up 3 bases and J gave up 4 bases, with 9 bases separating them. The CDR3 reads CASSFWGFNEKLFF. CDR3 DNA sequence: TGTGCCAGCAGTTTTTGGGGATTTAATGAAAAACTGTTTTTT.

This clonotype has ten or more counts. The V and J genes are TRBV3-1 and TRBJ1-6; D gene uncertain. Trimming pared 4 bases from V and 7 bases from J, leaving 14 bases between. The CDR3 covers 15 residues. Per germline, CDR1 LGHDT and CDR2 YNNKEL (reference sequence). CDR3 sequence reads: CASSPDSGGNSPLHF. The DNA for the CDR3 is TGTGCCAGCAGCCCAGACTCGGGAGGCAATTCACCCCTCCACTTT.

The chain recombines TRBV5-4 with TRBJ1-2; 10 bases align to TRBD1. CDR1 is SGHNT and CDR2 is YYREEE in the germline V gene (reference sequence). This CDR3 spans 17 amino acids. Losses at the gene ends were 4 bases for V and 4 bases for J; bases not matched to a gene: 13. The CDR3 region has the DNA TGTGCCAGCAGCCAAACCCCCGGGACAGGGGCCTTCTATGGCTACACCTTC. It encodes CASSQTPGTGAFYGYTF.

This clonotype was detected only a few times. The CDR3 bases are TGTGCCAGCAGCGGGGAGACAGGGAGGTCCACTGAAGCTTTCTTT. It encodes CASSGETGRSTEAFF. The V and J genes are TRBV5-4 and TRBJ1-1, with TRBD1 identical over 7 bases. The V segment lost 4 bases and the J segment 4 bases; nucleotides outside the gene matches: 10. This CDR3 has 15 residues. The germline CDR1 and CDR2 sequences are SGHNT and YYREEE (reference sequence).

In this sample, this clonotype turned up many times. This chain connects TRBV30 to TRBJ1-1; D might be TRBD1 (5 bases). Trimming stripped 4 bases from V and 0 bases from J, with 9 bases between. This CDR3 contains 13 residues. Germline V gene sequence: CDR1 GTSNPN, CDR2 SVGIG (reference sequence). The CDR3 reads CAWNRGVNTEAFF. CDR3 DNA: TGTGCCTGGAACAGAGGGGTGAACACTGAAGCTTTCTTT.

This clonotype showed up many times. The rearrangement uses TRBV10-3 and TRBJ2-7, with a weak D call TRBD2 (5 bases). This CDR3 is built from 14 residues. Germline V gives CDR1 ENHRY, CDR2 SYGVKD. Trimming took 0 bases from V and 7 from J, leaving 13 bases between them. CDR3 DNA: TGTGCCATCAGTGAGTCGAGGGAGCGGCAGGAGCAGTACTTC. Amino acids: CAISESRERQEQYF.

This clonotype was observed at least ten times. The chain links TRBV9 to TRBJ1-4; possibly TRBD1 for D (5 bases). Germline V gives CDR1 SGDLS, CDR2 YYNGEE. The CDR3 runs to 14 residues. Between the trimmed V and J ends, which lost 4 bases and 10 bases, there was a span of 17 bases. CDR3 sequence reads: CASSPRTGTAKLFF. DNA for the CDR3: TGTGCCAGCAGCCCACGCACCGGGACCGCAAAACTGTTTTTT.

This clonotype showed up many times. The chain uses TRBV11-3 and TRBJ2-1, with 12 positions matching TRBD2. The CDR3 has 16 amino acids. The V gene end was trimmed by 5 bases and the J gene end by 8 bases; junction bases not matched to a gene: 10. CDR1 and CDR2 from the germline V gene are SGHNT and YENEEA. Here the CDR3 DNA reads TGTGCCAGCAGCCCCGGACTAGCGGGGATCGGGGATGAGCAGTTCTTC. It specifies CASSPGLAGIGDEQFF.

The table lists this clonotype with many counts. This chain uses TRBV7-6 with TRBJ2-3; D may be TRBD2 (5 bases). Trimming stripped 2 bases from V and 4 bases from J, with 10 bases between. Per the germline V gene, CDR1 is SGHVS and CDR2 is FNYEAQ. This CDR3 has 14 residues. CDR3 nucleotides: TGTGCCAGCAGCTTAATGGAGGTGGCAGATACGCAGTATTTT. This sequence encodes CASSLMEVADTQYF. The variable domain in full, completed from reference TRBV7-6 and TRBJ2-3, reads GAGVSQSPRYKVTKRGQDVALRCDPISGHVSLYWYRQALGQGPEFLTYFNYEAQQDKSGLPNDRFSAERPEGSISTLTIQRTEQRDSAMYRCASSLMEVADTQYFGPGTRLTVL.

This clonotype was picked up many times. The chain combines TRBV20-1 with TRBJ1-1, with D possibly being TRBD1 (5 bases). The CDR3 contains 13 residues. Germline CDR1 reads DFQATT; CDR2 reads SNEGSKA (reference sequence). The CDR3 region is CRGFETATTEAFF. Here the CDR3 DNA reads TGCAGGGGATTCGAGACAGCGACCACCGAAGCTTTCTTT.

This clonotype was seen ten or more times. This chain uses TRBV28 with TRBJ2-3; tentatively, D is TRBD2 (6 bases). The CDR3 sequence is 14 residues long. V was cut by 1 base and J by 5 bases, with 10 bases left in between. Germline V gives CDR1 MDHEN, CDR2 SYDVKM. CDR3: CASSLSAGIDTQYF. The CDR3 DNA sequence: TGTGCCAGCAGTTTATCGGCGGGAATAGATACGCAGTATTTT.

This clonotype came up many times. V usage is TRBV10-3 and J usage is TRBJ1-1, with 7 bases matching TRBD1. V lost 4 bases, J lost 0 bases, and 8 bases stayed unmatched. This CDR3 region has 16 residues. Germline-derived CDR1 and CDR2 are ENHRY and SYGVKD. CDR3 in DNA: TGTGCCATCAGTGGGGCTCGGGACAGCATGAACACTGAAGCTTTCTTT. It specifies CAISGARDSMNTEAFF.

This clonotype was seen a few times. This sequence joins TRBV18 and TRBJ2-5, with unresolved D. The V gene lost 0 bases and the J gene lost 1 base, with 9 bases spanning the gap. Germline V gene data show CDR1 as KGHSH and CDR2 as LQKENI. The CDR3 runs to 15 residues. This CDR3 reads CASSPPGRPQETQYF. CDR3 coding DNA: TGTGCCAGCTCACCACCGGGCAGGCCCCAAGAGACCCAGTACTTC.

Ten or more counts support this clonotype. The V gene is TRBV20-1, the J gene TRBJ2-3; 9 bases line up with TRBD2. From germline, CDR1 is DFQATT and CDR2 SNEGSKA (reference sequence). The CDR3 has 15 residues. The V gene end was trimmed by 0 bases and the J gene end by 4 bases; junction bases not matched to a gene: 5. The CDR3 reads CSAREERGVSDTQYF. The CDR3 DNA reads TGCAGTGCTAGAGAGGAGCGGGGGGTGTCAGATACGCAGTATTTT.

This clonotype was detected ten times or more. This chain joins TRBV3-1 and TRBJ2-5; TRBD1 matches at 10 bases. The CDR3 is 16 residues long. Trimming cost V 3 bases and J 5 bases; bases outside gene matches: 9. Per the germline V gene, CDR1 is LGHDT and CDR2 is YNNKEL (reference sequence). CDR3 coding DNA: TGTGCCAGCAGCCATGCGGACAGGGGGGCGATGGAGACCCAGTACTTC. Translation: CASSHADRGAMETQYF.

Many counts were recorded for this clonotype. This chain's CDR3 is CASSLDGGGEKLFF. DNA of the CDR3: TGTGCCAGCAGTTTGGACGGCGGGGGGGAAAAACTGTTTTTT. This chain connects TRBV12-3 or TRBV12-4 to TRBJ1-4; possibly TRBD1 for D (5 bases). The V end lost 3 bases, the J end lost 8 bases, and 13 bases lay between the germline ends. The CDR3 sequence is 14 residues long.

This clonotype appeared many times. CDR3: CASLTGGSGYTF. CDR3 coding DNA: TGTGCCAGTTTGACAGGGGGCTCTGGCTACACCTTC. This chain joins TRBV6-1 and TRBJ1-2; 10 positions agree with TRBD1. V was pared by 9 bases and J by 7 bases, with 5 bases of the junction left unmatched. CDR3 length equals 12 residues. Per the germline V gene, CDR1 is MNHNS and CDR2 is SASEGT.

This clonotype was counted ten times or more. The chain employs TRBV2 and TRBJ2-7; the match to TRBD2 covers 11 bases. This CDR3 comprises 14 residues. Trimming removed 9 bases from V and 7 bases from J; junction bases left unmatched: 11. CDR1 and CDR2 (germline): SNHLY, FYNNEI. The CDR3: CASSGTSGPREQYF. The CDR3 region has the DNA TGTGCCAGTTCGGGGACTAGCGGACCTAGGGAGCAGTACTTC.

This clonotype was detected many times. The chain recombines TRBV28 with TRBJ1-6; D call uncertain. The CDR3 is 17 residues long. Germline V lookup: CDR1 MDHEN, CDR2 SYDVKM. Deletions cut 1 base from V and 5 bases from J, with 15 bases between. This CDR3 reads CASSLSAAYTDNSPLHF. CDR3 DNA: TGTGCCAGCAGTTTATCAGCAGCCTACACAGATAATTCACCCCTCCACTTT.

This clonotype has ten or more counts. The CDR3: CASSSRVTSTDTQYF. The CDR3 coding sequence is TGTGCCAGCAGCTCCAGGGTAACCAGCACAGATACGCAGTATTTT. This chain links TRBV7-2 with TRBJ2-3; tentatively, D is TRBD1 (5 bases). This CDR3 region has 15 residues. The germline V gene encodes CDR1 SGHTA and CDR2 FQGNSA. Trimming stripped 4 bases from V and 0 bases from J, with 11 bases between.

This clonotype was seen at least ten times. This chain links TRBV28 with TRBJ1-1, with 9 nucleotides matching TRBD1. The CDR3 extends over 15 amino acids. Germline values: CDR1 MDHEN, CDR2 SYDVKM. Germline trimming cut 5 bases from V and 4 bases from J; bases unmatched to any gene: 8. In nucleotides, the CDR3 is TGTGCCAGCAGTACCTCCGGGACAGGGAGCACTGAAGCTTTCTTT. Translated, it gives CASSTSGTGSTEAFF.

This clonotype was found many times. The chain combines TRBV15 with TRBJ1-2, with D possibly matching TRBD1 (5 bases). This CDR3 is built from 16 residues. Per germline, CDR1 LNHNV and CDR2 YYDKDF (reference sequence). V was shortened by 0 bases and J by 2 bases, with 13 bases between the two germline ends. The DNA of the CDR3 is TGTGCCACCAGCAGAGAAGTCTTCGCAGGGAACTATGGCTACACCTTC. Translation gives CATSREVFAGNYGYTF.

The V gene is TRBV20-1, the J gene TRBJ2-1; 11 nucleotides match TRBD2. CDR1 DFQATT and CDR2 SNEGSKA come from the germline V gene (reference sequence). Losses at the gene ends were 3 bases for V and 2 bases for J; bases not matched to a gene: 9. The CDR3 loop spans 17 amino acids. The CDR3: CSASLAGGPVAYNEQFF. DNA of the CDR3: TGCAGTGCTAGTCTAGCGGGGGGCCCCGTGGCCTACAATGAGCAGTTCTTC.